A selection of T cell receptor beta chains follows, all from one sample in a study of blood T cell repertoires in COVID-19. TCRdb's table, derived via immunoSEQ multiplex PCR, lists solely in-frame clones and lacks some. The sample lists about 300,000 clones, roughly 90% occurring once. Sequenced: peripheral blood. The receptors shown here come from a woman younger than 45 with COVID-19, enrolled during active disease. CDR3s include the opening cysteine and the closing phenylalanine or tryptophan. The order of the fields is V gene, J gene, clone size, D gene, CDR3 protein, CDR3 DNA. D genes are given only for firm matches. The size field is filled for only some rows; it gives once, few, many or a size class.

TRBV4-3	TRBJ2-4	-	-	CASSRSLVDKNIQYF	TGCGCCAGCAGCCGGTCGCTAGTGGACAAAAACATTCAGTACTTC
TRBV6-4	TRBJ1-4	-	-	CASSELEWEKLFF	TGTGCCAGCAGTGAATTGGAGTGGGAAAAACTGTTTTTT
TRBV4-2	TRBJ2-2	-	TRBD2	CASSLGLAGGENTGELFF	TGTGCCAGCAGCCTGGGACTAGCGGGGGGCGAGAACACCGGGGAGCTGTTTTTT
TRBV10-3	TRBJ2-7	-	TRBD2	CAISEGSGGGDEQYF	TGTGCCATCAGTGAAGGTAGCGGGGGAGGCGACGAGCAGTACTTC
TRBV27	TRBJ1-5	once	-	CASARIRGQPQHF	TGTGCCAGCGCAAGGATTAGGGGCCAGCCCCAGCATTTT
TRBV27	TRBJ1-5	-	-	CASSFLPTRQPQHF	TGTGCCAGCAGTTTCCTGCCGACACGGCAGCCCCAGCATTTT
TRBV2	TRBJ1-5	-	TRBD1	CASSQGANQPQHF	TGTGCCAGCAGTCAGGGGGCGAATCAGCCCCAGCATTTT
TRBV6-1	TRBJ2-5	-	-	CASSEQGLSRETQYF	TGTGCCAGCAGTGAACAGGGTCTGTCCCGAGAGACCCAGTACTTC
TRBV11-1	TRBJ1-2	-	TRBD1	CASSPGQGPYGYTF	TGTGCCAGCAGCCCGGGACAGGGCCCCTATGGCTACACCTTC
TRBV5-5	TRBJ1-5	-	-	CASSDTGTLSNQPQHF	TGTGCCAGCAGCGATACCGGGACTTTGAGCAATCAGCCCCAGCATTTT
TRBV19	TRBJ2-4	-	-	CASSMWGDVAKNIQYF	TGTGCCAGTAGTATGTGGGGGGACGTAGCCAAAAACATTCAGTACTTC
TRBV7-9	TRBJ1-1	-	-	CASSLAGPHTEAFF	TGTGCCAGCAGCTTAGCGGGGCCGCACACTGAAGCTTTCTTT
TRBV6-6	TRBJ1-5	-	-	CASTDDTFSNQPQHF	TGTGCCAGCACTGACGACACGTTTAGCAATCAGCCCCAGCATTTT
TRBV4-1	TRBJ1-2	-	-	CASSQAGGGKGYTF	TGCGCCAGCAGCCAAGCCGGGGGGGGTAAGGGCTACACCTTC
TRBV6-5	TRBJ1-3	once	TRBD1	CASSYSGTGRGNTIYF	TGTGCCAGCAGTTACTCGGGGACAGGACGAGGAAACACCATATATTTT
TRBV27	TRBJ1-1	-	TRBD1	CASRPGQTTEAFF	TGTGCCAGCCGCCCGGGACAGACCACTGAAGCTTTCTTT
TRBV5-1	TRBJ1-5	-	-	CASSLVAGGQPQHF	TGCGCCAGCAGCTTGGTGGCGGGCGGTCAGCCCCAGCATTTT
TRBV7-9	TRBJ2-5	-	-	CASSLEPQSQYF	TGTGCCAGCAGCTTAGAACCTCAGTCCCAGTACTTC
TRBV7-9	TRBJ2-1	once	-	CASSFGDSIEQFF	TGTGCCAGCAGCTTCGGAGACTCAATAGAGCAGTTCTTC
TRBV19	TRBJ2-3	-	-	CASSARGAEITDTQYF	TGTGCCAGTAGTGCCCGGGGAGCGGAGATCACAGATACGCAGTATTTT
TRBV6-5	TRBJ1-2	-	TRBD1	CASSFRDRASYGYTF	TGTGCCAGCAGTTTCCGGGACAGAGCTTCCTATGGCTACACCTTC
TRBV28	TRBJ1-1	-	TRBD1	CASSLADRGGFF	TGTGCCAGCAGTTTAGCAGACAGGGGTGGTTTCTTT
TRBV5-1	TRBJ1-6	-	TRBD1	CASSADRASPLHF	TGCGCCAGCAGCGCGGACAGGGCTTCACCCCTCCACTTT
TRBV7-8	TRBJ2-7	-	TRBD1	CASSQGTGGEQYF	TGTGCCAGCAGCCAGGGGACAGGGGGTGAGCAGTACTTC
TRBV5-1	TRBJ2-2	-	-	CASSLGQAPGGELFF	TGCGCCAGCAGCTTGGGACAGGCCCCGGGCGGGGAGCTGTTTTTT
TRBV7-8	TRBJ2-5	-	TRBD2	CASSSLLKLSGGRGETQYF	TGTGCCAGCAGTTCCCTACTAAAGCTTAGCGGGGGCAGAGGAGAGACCCAGTACTTC
TRBV5-1	TRBJ2-3	-	-	CASSDSSTDTQYF	TGCGCCAGCAGCGACTCGAGCACAGATACGCAGTATTTT
TRBV20-1	TRBJ1-1	-	-	CSASKDMNTEAFF	TGCAGTGCTAGTAAGGACATGAACACTGAAGCTTTCTTT
TRBV18	TRBJ2-1	-	TRBD2	CASSPPGLAGGSYNEQFF	TGTGCCAGCTCACCACCGGGCCTAGCGGGGGGGTCCTACAATGAGCAGTTCTTC
TRBV5-4	TRBJ2-1	-	TRBD2	CASSRSLAGGGFNEQFF	TGTGCCAGCAGCCGAAGCCTAGCGGGGGGGGGTTTCAATGAGCAGTTCTTC
TRBV5-6	TRBJ1-1	-	-	CASSSGGVEAFF	TGTGCCAGCAGCTCTGGAGGGGTTGAAGCTTTCTTT
TRBV3-1/TRBV3-2	TRBJ2-2	once	TRBD2	CASRTSGGRTGELFF	TGTGCCAGCAGGACTAGCGGGGGGCGCACCGGGGAGCTGTTTTTT
TRBV27	TRBJ2-6	-	-	CATRGGGANVLTF	TGTGCCACCAGGGGAGGGGGGGCCAACGTCCTGACTTTC
TRBV6-5	TRBJ1-1	-	-	CASSYEAGAWGTEAFF	TGTGCCAGCAGTTATGAGGCAGGGGCGTGGGGCACTGAAGCTTTCTTT
TRBV10-3	TRBJ2-4	once	TRBD1	CAISESGTENIQYF	TGTGCCATCAGTGAGTCTGGGACAGAAAACATTCAGTACTTC
TRBV7-8	TRBJ1-6	few	TRBD1	CASSSDRVGSPLHF	TGTGCCAGCAGCTCTGACAGGGTCGGGTCACCCCTCCACTTT
TRBV7-9	TRBJ2-1	once	TRBD2	CASSSGLAVFEQFF	TGTGCCAGCAGCTCGGGACTAGCGGTATTTGAGCAGTTCTTC
TRBV7-2	TRBJ2-7	-	-	CASSLGGTRRHEQYF	TGTGCCAGCAGCTTAGGAGGTACCCGACGGCACGAGCAGTACTTC
TRBV2	TRBJ2-1	-	-	CASSEGQNEQFF	TGTGCCAGCAGTGAAGGGCAAAATGAGCAGTTCTTC
TRBV5-4	TRBJ1-1	-	-	CASSLGEITNTEAFF	TGTGCCAGCAGCTTAGGGGAAATTACGAACACTGAAGCTTTCTTT
TRBV5-1	TRBJ1-1	-	-	CASSPLGRDTEAFF	TGCGCCAGCAGCCCCCTTGGGCGGGACACTGAAGCTTTCTTT
TRBV9	TRBJ1-2	-	-	CASRTGSSGYTF	TGTGCCAGCAGGACAGGTTCGAGTGGCTACACCTTC
TRBV6-2/TRBV6-3	TRBJ1-2	-	TRBD1	CASSLDRAGYTF	TGTGCCAGCAGTTTGGACAGGGCTGGCTACACCTTC
TRBV2	TRBJ1-2	-	-	CASLGGFLGYTF	TGTGCCAGCCTGGGGGGATTCTTAGGCTACACCTTC
TRBV18	TRBJ1-1	-	-	CASSPTTENTEAFF	TGTGCCAGCTCACCGACGACAGAGAACACTGAAGCTTTCTTT
TRBV4-1	TRBJ1-6	-	TRBD1	CASSPRGQGANSPLHF	TGCGCCAGCAGCCCCCGAGGACAGGGGGCGAATTCACCCCTCCACTTT
TRBV6-5	TRBJ1-1	-	-	CASSYKGRRTEAFF	TGTGCCAGCAGTTACAAGGGTAGGAGGACTGAAGCTTTCTTT
TRBV6-5	TRBJ1-6	-	TRBD1	CASSPDRSSPLHF	TGTGCCAGCAGTCCGGACAGGAGTTCACCCCTCCACTTT